The sequence of this T cell receptor (beta chain) was determined in a study of vaccination and CD4 T cells after COVID-19. Germline CDR1 SGHNT, CDR2 YENEEA. There are 16 residues in the CDR3. The J segment lost 6 bases and the V segment lost 5 bases, leaving 15 bases of the junction unmatched. This clonotype was observed a single time. Its antigen is not identified. The treatment was: roughly 10-day PBMC culture with coronavirus spike peptide pools or control peptides (ViraFEST assay). Following expansion of antigen-specific T cells with peptide pools, ViraFEST then sequenced TCRs. The Oncomine TCR Beta short-read assay was applied to DNA of cultured CD4+ T cells. TCRdb independently ran MiXCR on the PCR reads; one entry per CDR3 protein. The sample comprises over 10,000 distinct CDR3 sequences, roughly 58% of which are singletons, and more than 25% rests with the top ten.

The sequencing sample was made of CD4+ T cells from blood, cultured in vitro. This sequence originates from a human donor who had recovered from COVID-19. The chain recombines TRBV11-3 with TRBJ1-1; 7 nucleotides line up with TRBD1. The DNA of the CDR3 is TGTGCCAGCAGCCCGGACCCGACAGGGCTTGGGGCTGAAGCTTTCTTT. It is translated as CASSPDPTGLGAEAFF.